A single sample is the source of the 22 T cell receptor beta chains below, sequenced in a study of cytomegalovirus exposure and HLA in healthy donors. PCR was performed using 60 Vbeta and 13 Jbeta primers. The assay was immunoSEQ multiplex PCR, and TCRdb's table has in-frame clones only and misses some. Among under 150,000 clones, 65% to 85% were seen once, and the ten largest hold 5.4%. Material for sequencing was PBMCs. The receptors here all came from a woman in her 30s in good health and CMV-seropositive.

This chain connects TRBV13 to TRBJ1-4; D is ambiguous. Germline V gene data show CDR1 as PRHDT and CDR2 as FYEKMQ (reference sequence). V was clipped by 0 bases and J by 6 bases, with 14 bases between them. CDR3 length: 16 residues. The CDR3 sequence is CASSLGRVGRDEKLFF. CDR3 DNA: TGTGCCAGCAGCTTAGGCCGGGTAGGTCGGGATGAAAAACTGTTTTTT.

The chain is built from TRBV27 and TRBJ2-1; the match to TRBD2 covers 10 bases. Germline V gene sequence: CDR1 MNHEY, CDR2 SMNVEV (reference sequence). There are 17 residues in the CDR3. V was pared by 0 bases and J by 6 bases, with 8 bases of the junction left unmatched. The CDR3 loop reads CASSLSSPGLAINEQFF. The DNA for the CDR3 is TGTGCCAGCAGTTTATCCTCCCCGGGACTAGCGATCAATGAGCAGTTCTTC.

This clone has more than one count but fewer than ten. The gene calls are TRBV7-9 and TRBJ2-3; 9 bases fit TRBD2. This CDR3 is built from 16 residues. Germline trimming cut 1 base from V and 3 bases from J; bases unmatched to any gene: 5. Germline CDR1 reads SEHNR; CDR2 reads FQNEAQ (reference sequence). The CDR3 loop is CASSLVSSGATDTQYF. The DNA for the CDR3 is TGTGCCAGCAGCTTAGTTTCTAGCGGGGCAACAGATACGCAGTATTTT. The entire variable domain, with the rest obtained from reference TRBV7-9 and TRBJ2-3, is as follows: DTGVSQNPRHKITKRGQNVTFRCDPISEHNRLYWYRQTLGQGPEFLTYFQNEAQLEKSRLLSDRFSAERPKGSFSTLEIQRTEQGDSAMYLCASSLVSSGATDTQYFGPGTRLTVL.

On this clone itself: At one end, the junction sequence differs from germline, possibly due to a read error. V and J are TRBV7-7 and TRBJ1-5; possibly TRBD1 for D (6 bases). The CDR3 spans 17 residues. The V gene's germline CDR1 is SSHAT and CDR2 FNYEAQ (reference sequence). CDR3 in amino acids: CASSLGQKGGSNQPQHF. The DNA for the CDR3 is TGTGCTAGCAGCCTTGGTCAGAAAGGGGGAAGCAATCAGCCCCAGCATTTT.

The chain couples TRBV7-8 to TRBJ1-1; D gene uncertain. The CDR3 runs to 14 residues. The germline CDR1 and CDR2 sequences are SGHVS and FQNEAQ. V shed 2 bases and J shed 5 bases, with 12 bases lying between them. The CDR3 region is CASSLSSPGTEAFF. The DNA of the CDR3 is TGTGCCAGCAGCTTATCATCACCGGGGACTGAAGCTTTCTTT.

In this sample, this clone turned up a few times. The V gene is TRBV13, the J gene TRBJ2-5, with TRBD1 as a possible D gene (5 bases). Trimming cost V 6 bases and J 4 bases, with 12 bases left between them. The CDR3 runs 13 residues. In germline, CDR1 is PRHDT, CDR2 FYEKMQ (reference sequence). The CDR3 reads CASRAQGSETQYF. As DNA, the CDR3 is TGTGCCAGCAGGGCTCAGGGTTCAGAGACCCAGTACTTC. Using reference TRBV13 and TRBJ2-5 for the parts outside the CDR3, the full variable domain is AAGVIQSPRHLIKEKRETATLKCYPIPRHDTVYWYQQGPGQDPQFLISFYEKMQSDKGSIPDRFSAQQFSDYHSELNMSSLELGDSALYFCASRAQGSETQYFGPGTRLLVL.

The chain has TRBV30 and TRBJ1-1; tentatively, D is TRBD1 (5 bases). Germline CDR1 is GTSNPN and CDR2 is SVGIG (reference sequence). The CDR3 is 13 amino acids. Trimming removed 8 bases from V and 4 bases from J, with 17 bases in between. CDR3 region: CAIHPPGLTEAFF. The CDR3 bases are TGTGCCATACACCCCCCAGGGCTCACTGAAGCTTTCTTT.

This clone was seen only a few times. The rearrangement links TRBV30 to TRBJ2-1; a weak D match, TRBD2 (6 bases). The CDR3 runs to 14 residues. V was pared by 4 bases and J by 1 base, with 11 bases between. Germline V gene data show CDR1 as GTSNPN and CDR2 as SVGIG (reference sequence). The CDR3 region is CAWMERVSYNEQFF. For the CDR3, the DNA is TGTGCCTGGATGGAGCGGGTATCCTACAATGAGCAGTTCTTC.

This clone turned up a few times. This sequence joins TRBV21-1 and TRBJ1-1; TRBD1, the D gene given by the table, was not confirmed from the DNA. TRBV21-1 is annotated as a pseudogene. The CDR3 runs to 18 residues. CDR3 loop: CASSKVRRDRFSNTEAFF. The CDR3 coding sequence is TGTGCCAGCAGCAAAGTTAGGCGAGACAGGTTCAGCAACACTGAAGCTTTCTTT.

The chain employs TRBV6-4 and TRBJ1-5; D is possibly TRBD1 (6 bases). The CDR3 length is 15 residues. V was shortened by 3 bases and J by 2 bases, with 11 bases between the two germline ends. Germline lookup yields CDR1 MRHNA and CDR2 SNTAGT. CDR3 region: CASSEGPGGNQPQHF. As DNA, the CDR3 is TGTGCCAGCAGTGAGGGGCCAGGGGGCAATCAGCCCCAGCATTTT.

In this sample, this clone turned up a few times. The chain employs TRBV6-1 and TRBJ1-3; the D gene is possibly TRBD1 (6 bases). Between the trimmed V and J ends, which lost 6 bases and 4 bases, there was a span of 13 bases. Germline V gene lookup returns CDR1 MNHNS and CDR2 SASEGT. The CDR3 length is 14 residues. The CDR3 DNA reads TGTGCCAGCAGAACTACAGGGTCCGGAAACACCATATATTTT. It specifies CASRTTGSGNTIYF.

The J gene is TRBJ2-1, the V gene TRBV7-3; the D gene is possibly TRBD2 (5 bases). Trimming stripped 3 bases from V and 4 bases from J, with 7 bases between. CDR1 and CDR2 from the germline V gene are SGHTA and FQGTGA. CDR3 size: 13 residues. The CDR3 region is CASSFDYYNEQFF. The CDR3 region has the DNA TGTGCCAGCAGCTTCGACTATTACAATGAGCAGTTCTTC.

The rearrangement uses TRBV5-4 and TRBJ2-5; 15 bases map to TRBD2. This CDR3 spans 19 amino acids. J was trimmed by 0 bases and V by 4 bases; bases with no gene match: 10. Germline lookup yields CDR1 SGHNT and CDR2 YYREEE (reference sequence). DNA for the CDR3: TGTGCCAGCAGCGACCCGGGACTAGCGGGGGGCAGGTACCAAGAGACCCAGTACTTC. It codes for CASSDPGLAGGRYQETQYF.

This clone was counted a single time. The J gene is TRBJ1-1, the V gene TRBV7-9; 11 positions agree with TRBD1. The ends lost 3 bases at V and 2 bases at J; junction bases unmatched: 2. The germline CDR1 and CDR2 sequences are SEHNR and FQNEAQ (reference sequence). CDR3 length: 15 residues. As DNA, the CDR3 is TGTGCCAGCAGCTTGGGACAGGGGGTTAACACTGAAGCTTTCTTT. This encodes CASSLGQGVNTEAFF. The full variable domain, with the rest looked up from reference TRBV7-9 and TRBJ1-1, is DTGVSQNPRHKITKRGQNVTFRCDPISEHNRLYWYRQTLGQGPEFLTYFQNEAQLEKSRLLSDRFSAERPKGSFSTLEIQRTEQGDSAMYLCASSLGQGVNTEAFFGQGTRLTVV.

CDR3 DNA: TGTGCCAGCAGTGAAGACTTCTACAATGAGCAGTTCTTC. It encodes CASSEDFYNEQFF. The chain recombines TRBV6-4 with TRBJ2-1; D not certain. Germline lookup yields CDR1 MRHNA and CDR2 SNTAGT. The CDR3 runs 13 residues. Trimming pared 3 bases from V and 3 bases from J, leaving 6 bases between.

The sample holds one count of this clone. The genes are TRBV2 and TRBJ2-1, with TRBD2 as a possible D gene (6 bases). Germline CDR1 reads SNHLY; CDR2 reads FYNNEI. V lost 4 bases to trimming and J lost 4 bases, with 14 bases between them. The CDR3 totals 15 residues. Written as DNA, the CDR3 is TGTGCCAGCAGTGCTTCTCGGGAGCAGTACAATGAGCAGTTCTTC. Its translation: CASSASREQYNEQFF.

The rearrangement links TRBV15 to TRBJ1-3, with unresolved D. The V and J ends lost 3 bases and 4 bases respectively, with 13 bases between them. The germline gives CDR1 LNHNV, CDR2 YYDKDF (reference sequence). CDR3 length: 15 residues. Here the CDR3 reads CATSSLLTGGNTIYF. The CDR3, as DNA: TGTGCCACCAGCAGCCTTCTTACGGGGGGAAACACCATATATTTT.

Here the CDR3 reads CASSTLAGGGNEQFF. The CDR3 coding sequence is TGTGCCAGTAGTACACTAGCGGGAGGGGGCAATGAGCAGTTCTTC. The V and J genes are TRBV19 and TRBJ2-1; 13 bases match TRBD2. The V gene's germline CDR1 is LNHDA and CDR2 SQIVND (reference sequence). The CDR3 spans 15 residues. J lost 6 bases, V lost 4 bases, and 3 bases had no gene match.

The chain uses TRBV30 and TRBJ2-5; D gene ambiguous. Trimming took off 0 bases at V and 6 bases at J, with 11 bases between the two ends. Germline lookup yields CDR1 GTSNPN and CDR2 SVGIG (reference sequence). The CDR3 length is 13 residues. The CDR3 sequence: CAWSVLEWQTQYF. The CDR3 coding sequence is TGTGCCTGGAGTGTATTGGAGTGGCAGACCCAGTACTTC.

The sample holds a few counts of this clone. This rearrangement joins TRBV6-1 to TRBJ1-5; 7 bases agree with TRBD1. Germline lookup yields CDR1 MNHNS and CDR2 SASEGT. V was pared by 4 bases and J by 3 bases, with 12 bases of the junction left unmatched. This CDR3 spans 17 amino acids. In nucleotides, the CDR3 is TGTGCCAGCAGTGCGCTCTCCGGGACAGTAGACAATCAGCCCCAGCATTTT. This encodes CASSALSGTVDNQPQHF.

J is TRBJ1-5 and V is TRBV28; D is undetermined. This CDR3 comprises 11 residues. Trimming shortened V by 6 bases and J by 4 bases, and 4 bases separated the two germline ends. CDR1 is MDHEN, CDR2 SYDVKM, per germline. Here the CDR3 DNA reads TGTGCCAGCAGGAGTAATCAGCCCCAGCATTTT. It translates to CASRSNQPQHF.

The chain carries TRBV18 and TRBJ2-6; no definite D call. Germline CDR1 KGHSH, CDR2 LQKENI. The CDR3 consists of 15 residues. V was trimmed by 2 bases and J by 1 base, leaving 6 bases between them. The CDR3 sequence: CASSPLVSGANVLTF. CDR3 sequence (DNA): TGTGCCAGCTCACCATTAGTTTCTGGGGCCAACGTCCTGACTTTC. The full variable domain, its missing parts supplied by reference TRBV18 and TRBJ2-6, is NAGVMQNPRHLVRRRGQEARLRCSPMKGHSHVYWYRQLPEEGLKFMVYLQKENIIDESGMPKERFSAEFPKEGPSILRIQQVVRGDSAAYFCASSPLVSGANVLTFGAGSRLTVL.